One T cell receptor beta chain is described in this entry. The record originates from a study of blood T cell repertoires in COVID-19. Study information: Researchers got acute and convalescent COVID-19 samples from the United States, Italy and Spain. T cells, B-cell-depleted T cells, or PBMCs supplied cDNA or gDNA.

Original processing notes: Nucleated cell number was recorded as an estimate derived from reference gene primer amplification. TCRdb keeps only in-frame clones here, not all; method: immunoSEQ multiplex PCR. The V and J calls and the clone size are those of that table, but D and trimming were determined from the DNA. The table includes approximately 130,000 clones, roughly 79% detected once. V was trimmed by 5 bases and J by 4 bases, leaving 21 bases between them. CDR1 is SGHVS, CDR2 FQNEAQ, per germline. The CDR3 consists of 16 residues. The specimen was peripheral blood. V and J are TRBV7-8 and TRBJ2-7; D is possibly TRBD2 (7 bases). This clonotype was obtained from a human donor in a cohort sampled during active COVID-19. The CDR3 here is CASSQGSGGAGYEQYF. CDR3 DNA sequence: TGTGCCAGCAGCCAAGGGAGTGGGGGGGCCGGGTACGAGCAGTACTTC.